The 10 T cell receptor beta chains in this list originate from one sample, sequenced in a study of cytomegalovirus exposure and HLA in healthy donors. 60 Vbeta and 13 Jbeta primers were used in PCR. TCRdb keeps only in-frame clones here, not all; method: immunoSEQ multiplex PCR. The data show about 190,000 clones, about 81% seen once. Sequencing was done on a sample of PBMCs. All receptors come from a man under 40 in good health and CMV-seropositive.

The V and J genes are TRBV2 and TRBJ2-3; 7 positions match TRBD2. Per germline, CDR1 SNHLY and CDR2 FYNNEI. The CDR3 totals 13 residues. V dropped 5 bases and J dropped 8; count of bases not matched to a gene: 7. CDR3: CASSSGGSGTQYF. In DNA, the CDR3 is TGTGCCAGCAGTTCGGGGGGATCGGGTACGCAGTATTTT.

The chain has TRBV6-5 and TRBJ2-1; 15 bases line up with TRBD2. Germline CDR1 and CDR2: MNHEY and SVGAGI. The V gene end was trimmed by 2 bases and the J gene end by 9 bases; junction bases not matched to a gene: 5. This CDR3 region has 16 residues. The CDR3 loop reads CASSYAGLAGGGEQFF. For the CDR3, the DNA is TGTGCCAGCAGTTACGCCGGACTAGCGGGGGGGGGTGAGCAGTTCTTC.

V usage is TRBV7-2 and J usage is TRBJ2-5; TRBD2 matches at 9 bases. V lost 1 base, J lost 5 bases, and 8 bases stayed unmatched. The CDR3 loop spans 16 amino acids. Germline V CDR1 and CDR2: SGHTA, FQGNSA. CDR3 protein: CASSLVAAGGRETQYF. The DNA for the CDR3 is TGTGCCAGCAGCTTAGTAGCGGCGGGGGGGAGGGAGACCCAGTACTTC.

The chain has TRBV27 and TRBJ2-1; a weak D match, TRBD2 (5 bases). Germline V gives CDR1 MNHEY, CDR2 SMNVEV (reference sequence). The length of the CDR3 is 15 residues. Between the trimmed V and J ends, which lost 2 bases and 3 bases, there was a span of 11 bases. The CDR3 nucleotides are TGTGCCAGCAGTTTAGAACTAGAGGGCTACAATGAGCAGTTCTTC. Translating gives CASSLELEGYNEQFF.

The V gene is TRBV9, the J gene TRBJ2-3; 10 bases line up with TRBD1. Germline assignment: CDR1 SGDLS and CDR2 YYNGEE. This CDR3 contains 16 residues. V dropped 0 bases and J dropped 4; count of bases not matched to a gene: 5. The CDR3 DNA reads TGTGCCAGCAGCGTAGTGGACAGGGGGGGCGCAGATACGCAGTATTTT. It is translated as CASSVVDRGGADTQYF.

This chain joins TRBV28 and TRBJ2-5; TRBD1 matches at 11 bases. V shed 8 bases and J 5 bases; nucleotides not matched to a gene: 4. The CDR3 is 13 residues long. Germline loops: CDR1 MDHEN, CDR2 SYDVKM. The CDR3 DNA reads TGTGCCAGCGGACAGGGGGCTAGGGAGACCCAGTACTTC. It is translated as CASGQGARETQYF.

The rearrangement uses TRBV30 and TRBJ1-4; possibly TRBD1 for D (5 bases). CDR3 length equals 14 residues. In germline, CDR1 is GTSNPN, CDR2 SVGIG (reference sequence). V gave up 5 bases and J gave up 8 bases, with 18 bases separating them. The CDR3 DNA sequence: TGTGCCTGGCATTTTCGGGGGAGGAACGAAAAACTGTTTTTT. Translation gives CAWHFRGRNEKLFF.

V usage is TRBV30 and J usage is TRBJ2-3; TRBD2 agrees at 7 bases. Germline V gene lookup returns CDR1 GTSNPN and CDR2 SVGIG (reference sequence). The ends lost 5 bases at V and 5 bases at J; junction bases unmatched: 7. This CDR3 region has 13 residues. Here the CDR3 DNA reads TGTGCCTGGGGGCGGGGGAGTTTAGATACGCAGTATTTT. It is translated as CAWGRGSLDTQYF.

The rearrangement uses TRBV19 and TRBJ2-1; TRBD1 might be the D (6 bases). The CDR3 spans 14 residues. Trimming left V 5 bases short and J 4 bases short, with 12 bases between. From germline, CDR1 is LNHDA and CDR2 SQIVND (reference sequence). CDR3: CASSGGQRYNEQFF. The DNA for the CDR3 is TGTGCCAGTAGTGGAGGACAGAGGTACAATGAGCAGTTCTTC. The full variable domain, with the rest looked up from reference TRBV19 and TRBJ2-1, is DGGITQSPKYLFRKEGQNVTLSCEQNLNHDAMYWYRQDPGQGLRLIYYSQIVNDFQKGDIAEGYSVSREKKESFPLTVTSAQKNPTAFYLCASSGGQRYNEQFFGPGTRLTVL.

The chain is built from TRBV7-9 and TRBJ2-7; 9 bases agree with TRBD1. V was pared by 7 bases and J by 2 bases, with 9 bases of the junction left unmatched. There are 15 residues in the CDR3. Germline V gene lookup returns CDR1 SEHNR and CDR2 FQNEAQ (reference sequence). The CDR3 DNA reads as TGTGCCAGCAACCTACCGGGACAGGGTACCTACGAGCAGTACTTC. This encodes CASNLPGQGTYEQYF.